This T cell receptor beta chain was retrieved from a study of CD4 T cells in relation to SARS-CoV-2 and coronaviruses. Looking at the study overall: After 10 days of antigen culture, PBMC TCR beta CDR3s were sequenced. No peptide or an HIV-1 Nef peptide pool served as negative control.

From germline, CDR1 is SGHTA and CDR2 FQGTGA. V was shortened by 1 base and J by 2 bases, with 9 bases between the two germline ends. The CDR3 has 14 amino acids. Libraries were prepared by immunoSEQ multiplex PCR; TCRdb keeps only in-frame clonotypes and omits some of them. The sample records 21,000 or so clones, over 60% being singletons. The unexposed donors gave CD4+ T cells in about 2010-2019, prior to COVID-19. After more than eight days of culture, CD4+ T cells were isolated. As cell numbers allowed, unexposed-donor CD4+ T cells faced SARS-CoV-2 S/N and four cold-coronavirus spikes. Points on this clone: Its antigen is unknown.

Study-level results: In around three fifths of donors, memory CD4+ clonotypes crossrecognized SARS-CoV-2 and at least one common cold coronavirus spike.

The chain carries TRBV7-3 and TRBJ2-7; no reliable D call. The source material was CD4+ T cells from PBMCs, cultured in vitro. The TCR sequence derives from a human donor in good health. CDR3 sequence: CASSLIVPPYEQYF. CDR3 in DNA: TGTGCCAGCAGCTTAATTGTCCCGCCCTACGAGCAGTACTTC.